In its sample, the clone carrying this TCR beta chain was seen a few times. Antigen unknown. This sample is drawn from a study of response to subunit inactivated influenza vaccine. Study results and caveats: Every seasonal influenza vaccination brings in few new T cells, the authors suggested.

In TCRdb, the RT-PCR reads were re-called with MiXCR into one record per CDR3 protein. The sample lists 540,000 or so distinct CDR3 sequences; 10% to 15% were seen once. The clonotype was recovered from a man in his forties or fifties who received an inactivated influenza vaccine. The specimen was PBMCs from blood, collected about 6 weeks after vaccination.

The chain's CDR3 is CASSVTATSGGASSYNEQFF. CDR3 DNA: TGTGCCAGCAGTGTGACGGCGACTAGCGGGGGAGCGAGCTCCTACAATGAGCAGTTCTTC. The rearrangement uses TRBV11-1 and TRBJ2-1; 12 nucleotides match TRBD2. The CDR3 runs to 20 residues. Losses at the gene ends were 6 bases for V and 0 bases for J; bases not matched to a gene: 15. Per germline, CDR1 SGHAT and CDR2 FQDESV (reference sequence).